The 3 T cell receptor beta chains listed next were all sequenced from one sample in a study of breast tumors, draining lymph nodes, adjacent tissues. TCRdb itself ran the multiplex PCR reads through MiXCR, one entry per CDR3 protein. This sample has about 180,000 distinct CDR3 sequences, with 30% to 35% found just once. Breast cancer patients provided tissue from their axillary draining lymph nodes. The sequencing sample was made of axillary lymph node tissue. These receptor sequences come from a female donor with breast cancer. Some clones in this sample may be carry-over from other donors' samples.

A remark on this clonotype: Since a much larger clone is just one base distant, this may be a read error. This rearrangement joins TRBV6-5 to TRBJ1-5; 8 nucleotides match TRBD1. V lost 5 bases, J lost 6 bases, and 9 bases stayed unmatched. CDR1 is MNHEY, CDR2 SVGAGI, per germline. The CDR3 length is 15 residues. The CDR3: CASSHGQGFGQPQHF. The CDR3 DNA is TGTGCCAGCAGTCACGGACAGGGATTCGGTCAGCCCCAGCATTTT.

This clonotype was detected many times. The chain has TRBV12-3 or TRBV12-4 and TRBJ2-7; 14 positions agree with TRBD2. J gave up 4 bases and V 6 bases, and 8 bases lay outside the gene matches. The CDR3 has 16 amino acids. CDR3 amino acids: CASSIDWTSGGYEQYF. The CDR3 DNA reads TGTGCCAGCAGCATAGATTGGACTAGCGGGGGGTACGAGCAGTACTTC.

This clonotype has a count of ten or more. V is TRBV19 and J is TRBJ2-5; 11 positions match TRBD2. The CDR3 totals 17 residues. The germline gives CDR1 LNHDA, CDR2 SQIVND (reference sequence). V was clipped by 1 base and J by 4 bases; unmatched bases: 8. CDR3 loop: CASSIVSLAGGRETQYF. The CDR3 nucleotides are TGTGCCAGTAGTATAGTATCCCTAGCGGGGGGCCGAGAGACCCAGTACTTC.